Here is one TCR beta chain with its context. These data come from a study of T cell changes during pregnancy in multiple sclerosis. Sequencing was performed with immunoSEQ multiplex PCR; in TCRdb, only in-frame clones are kept and a portion is missing. Altogether 55,000 to 80,000 clones are present, around 94% being singletons, with the ten largest covering 0.5% to 0.65%. Germline CDR1 and CDR2: MRHNA and SNTAGT. The CDR3 contains 13 residues. V shed 5 bases and J 5 bases; nucleotides not matched to a gene: 5. Sequences were derived from peripheral blood, sampled in the third trimester of pregnancy. V is TRBV6-4 and J is TRBJ1-1; 7 nucleotides line up with TRBD1. This TCR came from a female donor with multiple sclerosis, enrolled in a pregnancy study. CDR3 nucleotides: TGTGCCAGCAGTAACGGACAGGCTACTGAAGCTTTCTTT. Translating it yields CASSNGQATEAFF.